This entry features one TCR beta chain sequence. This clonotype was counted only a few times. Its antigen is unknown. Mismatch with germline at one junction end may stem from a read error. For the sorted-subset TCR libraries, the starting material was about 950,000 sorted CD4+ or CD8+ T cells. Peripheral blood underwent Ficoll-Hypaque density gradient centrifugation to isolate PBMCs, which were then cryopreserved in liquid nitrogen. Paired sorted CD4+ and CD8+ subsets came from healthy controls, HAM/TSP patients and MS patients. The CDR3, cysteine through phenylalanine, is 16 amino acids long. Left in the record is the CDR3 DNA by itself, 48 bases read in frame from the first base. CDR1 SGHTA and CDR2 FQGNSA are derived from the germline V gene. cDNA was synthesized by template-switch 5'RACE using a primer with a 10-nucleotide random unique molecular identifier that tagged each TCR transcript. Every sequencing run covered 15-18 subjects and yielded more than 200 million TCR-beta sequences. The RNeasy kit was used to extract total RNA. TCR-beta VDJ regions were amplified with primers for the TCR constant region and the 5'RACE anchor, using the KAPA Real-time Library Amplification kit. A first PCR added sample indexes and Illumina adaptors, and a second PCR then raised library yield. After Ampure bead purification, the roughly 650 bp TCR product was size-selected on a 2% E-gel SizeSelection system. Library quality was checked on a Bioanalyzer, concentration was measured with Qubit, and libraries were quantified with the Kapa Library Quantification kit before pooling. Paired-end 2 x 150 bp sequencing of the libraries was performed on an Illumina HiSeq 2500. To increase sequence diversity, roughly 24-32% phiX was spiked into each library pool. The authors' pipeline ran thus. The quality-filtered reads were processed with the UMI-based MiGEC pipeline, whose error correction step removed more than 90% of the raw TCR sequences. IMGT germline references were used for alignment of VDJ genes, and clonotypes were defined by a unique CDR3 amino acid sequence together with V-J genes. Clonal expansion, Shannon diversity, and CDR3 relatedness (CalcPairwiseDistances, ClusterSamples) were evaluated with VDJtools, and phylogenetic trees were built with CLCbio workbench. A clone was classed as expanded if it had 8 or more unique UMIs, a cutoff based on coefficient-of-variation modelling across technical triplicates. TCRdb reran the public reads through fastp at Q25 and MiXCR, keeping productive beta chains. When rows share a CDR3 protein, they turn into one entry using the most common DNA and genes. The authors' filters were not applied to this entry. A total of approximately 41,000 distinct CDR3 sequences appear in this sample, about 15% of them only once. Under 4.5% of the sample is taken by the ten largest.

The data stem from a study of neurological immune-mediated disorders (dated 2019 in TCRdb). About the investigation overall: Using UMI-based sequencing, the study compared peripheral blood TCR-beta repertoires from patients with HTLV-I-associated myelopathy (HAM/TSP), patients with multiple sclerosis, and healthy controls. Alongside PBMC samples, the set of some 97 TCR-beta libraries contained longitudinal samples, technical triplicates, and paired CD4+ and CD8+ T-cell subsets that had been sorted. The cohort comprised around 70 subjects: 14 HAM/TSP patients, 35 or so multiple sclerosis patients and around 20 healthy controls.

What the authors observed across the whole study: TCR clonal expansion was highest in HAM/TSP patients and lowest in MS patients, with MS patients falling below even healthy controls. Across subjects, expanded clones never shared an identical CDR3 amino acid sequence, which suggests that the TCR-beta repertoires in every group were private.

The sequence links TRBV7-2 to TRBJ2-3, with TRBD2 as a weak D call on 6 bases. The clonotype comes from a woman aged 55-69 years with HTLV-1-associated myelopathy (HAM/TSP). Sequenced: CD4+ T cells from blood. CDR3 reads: CASSSGEIAGTDTQYF. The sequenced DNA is TGCGCCAGCAGCTCCGGCGAAATAGCGGGCACAGATACGCAGTATTTT. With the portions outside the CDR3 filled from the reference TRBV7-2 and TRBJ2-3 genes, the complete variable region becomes GAGVSQSPSNKVTEKGKDVELRCDPISGHTALYWYRQSLGQGLEFLIYFQGNSAPDKSGLPSDRFSAERTGGSVSTLTIQRTQQEDSAVYLCASSSGEIAGTDTQYFGPGTRLTVL.